The 23 T cell receptor beta chains below were found in one sample sequenced in a study of CD8 T cells in ankylosing spondylitis. TCRdb reanalysed the 5' RACE reads using MiXCR and keeps one entry per CDR3 protein. The sample consists of 200,000 to 300,000 distinct CDR3 sequences, 7.5% to 9.5% of them appearing once. The source material was blood, either unsorted or a sorted T cell fraction (not recorded which). The receptors shown here come from a female donor with ankylosing spondylitis or in good health (not recorded which).

This clonotype has more than one count but fewer than ten. This chain connects TRBV15 to TRBJ2-5; D not certain. Deletions cut 3 bases from V and 2 bases from J, with 7 bases between. Germline values: CDR1 LNHNV, CDR2 YYDKDF (reference sequence). The CDR3 loop spans 13 amino acids. As DNA, the CDR3 is TGTGCCACCAGCAGGGACCAACAAGAGACCCAGTACTTC. Its protein is CATSRDQQETQYF.

This clonotype has at least ten counts. The rearrangement links TRBV5-5 to TRBJ1-1, with D perhaps TRBD1 (6 bases). Germline-derived CDR1 and CDR2 are SGHKS and YYEKEE (reference sequence). The germline V and J ends were trimmed by 4 bases and 4 bases, with 14 bases remaining between them. This CDR3 region has 14 residues. CDR3 nucleotide sequence: TGTGCCAGCAGCCCCCGGGGGGCTAGCACTGAAGCTTTCTTT. Its protein is CASSPRGASTEAFF.

The chain couples TRBV4-1 to TRBJ1-1, with 7 bases aligning to TRBD1. The CDR3 sequence is 14 residues long. CDR1 is MGHRA, CDR2 YSYEKL, per germline. The J segment lost 3 bases and the V segment lost 3 bases, leaving 4 bases of the junction unmatched. The CDR3 spells CASSHSQGYTEAFF. The CDR3 region has the DNA TGCGCCAGCAGCCACTCACAGGGGTACACTGAAGCTTTCTTT.

This clonotype was seen many times. This chain links TRBV11-2 with TRBJ2-3; TRBD2 matches at 8 bases. Germline CDR1 and CDR2: SGHAT and FQNNGV. V trimming: 5 bases; J trimming: 1 base; junction bases outside the gene matches: 17. This CDR3 contains 19 residues. The CDR3 bases are TGTGCCAGCAGCCGACCAACTAGCGGAGCGGGATCTGGCACAGATACGCAGTATTTT. It yields the protein CASSRPTSGAGSGTDTQYF.

This clonotype came up many times. This CDR3 is CASSSSISNEQFF. CDR3 sequence (DNA): TGTGCCAGCAGTTCCTCAATCAGCAATGAGCAGTTCTTC. The chain employs TRBV12-3 or TRBV12-4 and TRBJ2-1; no definite D call. The CDR3 extends over 13 amino acids. Trimming took 4 bases from V and 6 from J, leaving 10 bases between them.

This clonotype was seen at least ten times. The CDR3 region is CASIPRGAGLHEQYF. DNA for the CDR3: TGTGCCAGCATTCCCAGGGGTGCTGGACTCCACGAGCAGTACTTC. The chain links TRBV28 to TRBJ2-7; D is perhaps TRBD1 (6 bases). The CDR3 covers 15 residues. The germline V and J ends were trimmed by 7 bases and 5 bases, with 21 bases remaining between them. CDR1 and CDR2 (germline): MDHEN, SYDVKM.

This clonotype was seen at least ten times. This sequence joins TRBV12-3 or TRBV12-4 and TRBJ2-1, with 7 bases aligning to TRBD2. The CDR3 extends over 16 amino acids. With 5 bases clipped from V and 8 bases from J, the junction kept 15 bases outside the gene matches. The CDR3 DNA sequence: TGTGCCAGCAGTCTCAGCGGGAACCCCATTCAAGATGAGCAGTTCTTC. Its translation: CASSLSGNPIQDEQFF.

This clonotype was recorded at least ten times. In DNA, the CDR3 is TGTGCCAGCAGCCAAGAAACCGGGACAGGGGTCGAGCAGTACTTC. Its translation is CASSQETGTGVEQYF. The rearrangement uses TRBV5-4 and TRBJ2-7; 10 nucleotides match TRBD1. The CDR3 is made up of 15 amino acids. Germline values: CDR1 SGHNT, CDR2 YYREEE (reference sequence). V gave up 4 bases and J gave up 6 bases; unmatched junction bases: 10.

This chain uses TRBV5-1 with TRBJ2-1, with a tentative D call TRBD1 (5 bases). Trimming took off 3 bases at V and 2 bases at J, with 12 bases between the two ends. Germline CDR1 SGHRS, CDR2 YFSETQ. The CDR3 has 15 residues. The DNA for the CDR3 is TGCGCCAGCAGCTCCGGACATCCGACCTACAATGAGCAGTTCTTC. It yields the protein CASSSGHPTYNEQFF.

This clonotype was found a few times. The chain couples TRBV4-2 to TRBJ2-1; D gene ambiguous. This CDR3 contains 12 residues. CDR1 is LGHNA and CDR2 is YNFKEQ in the germline V gene. The V end was cut by 0 bases, the J end by 11 bases, with 8 bases between. The CDR3 is CASSQDLSKQFF. CDR3 in DNA: TGTGCCAGCAGCCAAGATCTCTCCAAGCAGTTCTTC.

This clonotype has a count of ten or more. The V call is TRBV28, the J call TRBJ1-5, with no clear D. Germline CDR1 reads MDHEN; CDR2 reads SYDVKM. This CDR3 comprises 13 residues. Trimming pared 7 bases from V and 1 base from J, leaving 8 bases between. The CDR3 loop reads CASKAGSNQPQHF. CDR3 coding DNA: TGTGCCAGCAAAGCGGGGAGCAATCAGCCCCAGCATTTT.

This sequence joins TRBV7-9 and TRBJ2-5, with a possible D match to TRBD2 (5 bases). The CDR3 has 16 residues. Germline CDR1 SEHNR, CDR2 FQNEAQ (reference sequence). With 8 bases removed from V and 0 bases from J, the gap between germline ends came to 19 bases. The DNA of the CDR3 is TGTGCCAGCCTGAGCTATCGGGGTTCGGACCAAGAGACCCAGTACTTC. Translated, it gives CASLSYRGSDQETQYF.

Concerning this clonotype: The junction differs from germline at one of its ends, possibly a read error. The chain combines TRBV7-2 with TRBJ2-7, with 8 nucleotides matching TRBD2. The CDR3 contains 16 residues. Germline lookup yields CDR1 SGHTA and CDR2 FQGNSA. CDR3 region: CASSLGFRGLAGPTRF. For the CDR3, the DNA is TGTGCCAGCAGCTTAGGGTTCCGAGGGCTAGCGGGCCCAACCCGTTTC. Drawing the rest from reference TRBV7-2 and TRBJ2-7, the complete variable domain is GAGVSQSPSNKVTEKGKDVELRCDPISGHTALYWYRQSLGQGLEFLIYFQGNSAPDKSGLPSDRFSAERTGGSVSTLTIQRTQQEDSAVYLCASSLGFRGLAGPTRFGPGTRLTVT.

The sample holds many counts of this clonotype. V is TRBV20-1 and J is TRBJ2-7, with a possible D match to TRBD1 (6 bases). The V gene's germline CDR1 is DFQATT and CDR2 SNEGSKA (reference sequence). The V gene lost 2 bases and the J gene lost 5 bases, with 10 bases spanning the gap. This CDR3 comprises 12 residues. In nucleotides, the CDR3 is TGCAGTGCTAGACCAGGGGCGGACGAGCAGTACTTC. It yields the protein CSARPGADEQYF.

This clonotype was found many times. The chain has TRBV5-6 and TRBJ1-6, with a tentative D call TRBD1 (5 bases). This CDR3 is 14 amino acids long. The ends were cut back, 2 bases at V and 9 bases at J, with 12 bases in the middle. Per the germline V gene, CDR1 is SGHDT and CDR2 is YYEEEE. The CDR3 nucleotides read TGTGCCAGCAGCTTACGGGGGAATGCTTCACCCCTCCACTTT. This sequence encodes CASSLRGNASPLHF.

This clonotype appeared many times. The V call is TRBV20-1, the J call TRBJ2-7; 7 bases match TRBD1. With V trimmed by 4 bases and J by 0 bases, 9 bases remained unmatched. This CDR3 comprises 15 residues. The V gene's germline CDR1 is DFQATT and CDR2 SNEGSKA (reference sequence). Here the CDR3 reads CSATAGQDNSYEQYF. The CDR3 DNA follows: TGCAGTGCTACAGCTGGACAGGACAACTCCTACGAGCAGTACTTC.

This clonotype was seen repeatedly, ten times or more. The genes are TRBV29-1 and TRBJ2-2, with D unclear. The ends were cut back, 5 bases at V and 0 bases at J, with 10 bases in the middle. Germline V gives CDR1 SQVTM, CDR2 ANQGSEA. The CDR3 runs 14 residues. CDR3 region: CSVSDPTNTGELFF. CDR3 in DNA: TGCAGCGTTAGTGATCCTACGAACACCGGGGAGCTGTTTTTT.

This chain connects TRBV7-3 to TRBJ2-3; D is perhaps TRBD2 (6 bases). Germline CDR1 SGHTA, CDR2 FQGTGA. The CDR3 extends over 17 amino acids. The V end lost 0 bases, the J end lost 1 base, and 14 bases lay between the germline ends. This CDR3 is CASSLTSGGARTDTQYF. The CDR3 DNA sequence: TGTGCCAGCAGCTTAACTAGCGGAGGAGCTCGCACAGATACGCAGTATTTT. The full variable domain, with the rest looked up from reference TRBV7-3 and TRBJ2-3, is GAGVSQTPSNKVTEKGKYVELRCDPISGHTALYWYRQSLGQGPEFLIYFQGTGAADDSGLPNDRFFAVRPEGSVSTLKIQRTERGDSAVYLCASSLTSGGARTDTQYFGPGTRLTVL.

This clonotype was seen at least ten times. The V and J genes are TRBV20-1 and TRBJ1-2; no firm D call. The germline V gene encodes CDR1 DFQATT and CDR2 SNEGSKA (reference sequence). The ends were cut back, 3 bases at V and 8 bases at J, with 10 bases in the middle. The CDR3 covers 11 residues. Here the CDR3 DNA reads TGCAGTGCTAGTTGGACGGGCGGCTACACCTTC. Residues: CSASWTGGYTF.

In its sample, this clonotype was seen many times. The chain couples TRBV12-3 or TRBV12-4 to TRBJ1-1; TRBD1 aligns across 7 bases. V shed 5 bases, J shed 1 base, and the junction held 10 bases outside the gene matches. This CDR3 has 16 residues. The CDR3 coding sequence is TGTGCCAGCAGTGTCCGACAGGGCCAGGGGAACACTGAAGCTTTCTTT. The encoded protein is CASSVRQGQGNTEAFF.

Many counts were recorded for this clonotype. The chain joins TRBV6-2 or TRBV6-3 to TRBJ2-2; D is perhaps TRBD2 (6 bases). V lost 7 bases to trimming and J lost 5 bases, with 14 bases between them. The CDR3 has 14 residues. Germline CDR1 reads MNHEY; CDR2 reads SVGEGT. DNA for the CDR3: TGTGCCAGCACCCTCGGAGGAGGGACCGGGGAGCTGTTTTTT. It specifies CASTLGGGTGELFF.

At least ten counts were recorded for this clonotype. An end of the junction does not agree with germline; a read error may underlie this. The chain employs TRBV20-1 and TRBJ2-7; D is unresolved. Germline CDR1 DFQATT, CDR2 SNEGSKA (reference sequence). The length of the CDR3 is 10 residues. The CDR3 DNA sequence: TGCAGTGCTAGCAATCCTGGGAATAACTTC. It yields the protein CSASNPGNNF.

The chain couples TRBV7-2 to TRBJ2-5, with 8 bases aligning to TRBD2. This CDR3 region has 16 residues. The germline gives CDR1 SGHTA, CDR2 FQGNSA. V shed 3 bases and J 5 bases; nucleotides not matched to a gene: 11. The CDR3 nucleotides are TGTGCCAGCAGCTTCCCCCCGGGGGGGGCGGGGGAGACCCAGTACTTC. It yields the protein CASSFPPGGAGETQYF.